What follows describes a single T cell receptor beta chain. As yet, its antigen is unknown. Listed TCR primers, together with previously described methods, were used for the bulk TCR libraries. Each CDR3 protein is one row after TCRdb ran MiXCR on the PCR reads. The sample consists of about 630,000 distinct CDR3 sequences, roughly 25% of them appearing once. Libraries from naive CD8 cells were generated from 20,000 to 1,000,000 sorted cells (with 10%, 30% or 50% RNA). The CD8+CD4-CCR7+CD45RA+ phenotype defined the sorted naive CD8 T cells. Trimming left V 6 bases short and J 9 bases short, with 18 bases between. The CDR3 has 15 residues. This entry comes from a study of molecular identifiers for immune sequencing clone quantification. Study-wide findings and caveats: Whereas clones above 20 RNA copies held under 1% of naive-cell molecules, they held over 98% of effector molecules.

The source of this sequence is a human donor in good health. Some libraries in this study had Jurkat cell RNA spiked in. V is TRBV12-3 or TRBV12-4 and J is TRBJ1-6; D is perhaps TRBD1 (6 bases). Input material: naive CD8+ T cells from blood, with Jurkat cell RNA spiked in. Subset specified: FACS-sorted CD8+CD4-CCR7+CD45RA+ naive T cells. CDR3 DNA: TGTGCCAGCAGCCCGGGGGGCTTTAACCCTTCACCCCTCCACTTT. This encodes CASSPGGFNPSPLHF.